These 21 T cell receptor beta chains came from one sample sequenced in a study of T cells in Graves' hyperthyroidism and ophthalmopathy. Amplified regions were TCR beta CDR3 sequences from RNA transcripts. The HTBI primer set served for first-round RT-PCR of the TCR CDR3. MiXCR, run by TCRdb on the multiplex PCR reads, gives a single entry per CDR3 protein. The repertoire consists of 800,000 or so distinct CDR3 sequences, with about 38% occurring once and the leading ten covering 7% to 10%. The sequencing sample was made of blood. These receptor sequences come from a young man with Graves' hyperthyroidism.

The rearrangement links TRBV20-1 to TRBJ2-5, with D perhaps matching TRBD1 or TRBD2 (6 bases each). The V end was cut by 0 bases, the J end by 5 bases, with 16 bases between. Germline values: CDR1 DFQATT, CDR2 SNEGSKA (reference sequence). CDR3 length equals 15 residues. In DNA, the CDR3 is TGCAGTGCTAGAGATGAGTTTAGAGGGGGGGAGACCCAGTACTTC. It encodes CSARDEFRGGETQYF.

This clonotype was observed at least ten times. V is TRBV24-1 and J is TRBJ1-3; D not resolved. The germline V and J ends were trimmed by 0 bases and 0 bases, with 2 bases remaining between them. Germline CDR1 and CDR2: KGHDR and SFDVKD. This CDR3 spans 14 amino acids. CDR3 in amino acids: CATSDLDSGNTIYF. The CDR3 DNA is TGTGCCACCAGTGATTTGGACTCTGGAAACACCATATATTTT.

This chain links TRBV14 with TRBJ1-2, with 8 bases identical to TRBD1. The germline CDR1 and CDR2 sequences are SGHDN and FVKESK. V dropped 8 bases and J dropped 6; count of bases not matched to a gene: 8. This CDR3 is built from 13 residues. CDR3 region: CASSPQGGHGYTF. The CDR3 bases are TGTGCCAGCTCACCACAGGGGGGACATGGCTACACCTTC.

This clonotype was seen ten or more times. The chain uses TRBV14 and TRBJ1-5; no clear D. The CDR3 is 11 residues long. Germline-derived CDR1 and CDR2 are SGHDN and FVKESK. Trimming cost V 0 bases and J 6 bases, with 0 bases left between them. The CDR3 DNA is TGTGCCAGCAGCCAAGATCAGCCCCAGCATTTT. It codes for CASSQDQPQHF.

Ten or more counts support this clonotype. The chain links TRBV10-3 to TRBJ2-7; D remains unclear. V was clipped by 8 bases and J by 3 bases, with 26 bases between them. This CDR3 region has 17 residues. CDR1 and CDR2 (germline): ENHRY, SYGVKD. The CDR3 loop reads CAISPGPIASRGYEQYF. The CDR3 nucleotides read TGTGCCATCTCCCCCGGCCCTATCGCCTCCCGTGGCTACGAGCAGTACTTC.

The chain joins TRBV29-1 to TRBJ2-7; D is perhaps TRBD2 (6 bases). The CDR3 is 13 amino acids. With 7 bases removed from V and 2 bases from J, the gap between germline ends came to 15 bases. The V gene's germline CDR1 is SQVTM and CDR2 ANQGSEA. DNA of the CDR3: TGCAGCGCCCTTGAGGGGAGGACCTACGAGCAGTACTTC. As protein: CSALEGRTYEQYF.

This clonotype has just one count. The J gene is TRBJ2-7, the V gene TRBV7-2; 7 bases fit TRBD1. Losses at the gene ends were 5 bases for V and 2 bases for J; bases not matched to a gene: 9. The CDR3 loop spans 15 amino acids. Germline values: CDR1 SGHTA, CDR2 FQGNSA. The CDR3 reads CASSHAGTDPYEQYF. The DNA of the CDR3 is TGTGCCAGCAGCCATGCCGGGACAGACCCCTACGAGCAGTACTTC. The full variable domain, its missing parts supplied by reference TRBV7-2 and TRBJ2-7, is GAGVSQSPSNKVTEKGKDVELRCDPISGHTALYWYRQSLGQGLEFLIYFQGNSAPDKSGLPSDRFSAERTGGSVSTLTIQRTQQEDSAVYLCASSHAGTDPYEQYFGPGTRLTVT.

This clonotype was found many times. V usage is TRBV20-1 and J usage is TRBJ2-5, with D tentatively TRBD2 (5 bases). The germline V gene encodes CDR1 DFQATT and CDR2 SNEGSKA (reference sequence). There are 11 residues in the CDR3. Trimming stripped 0 bases from V and 7 bases from J, with 6 bases between. DNA for the CDR3: TGCAGTGCTAGAGATGAGGGGACCCAGTACTTC. Amino acid sequence: CSARDEGTQYF.

This clonotype has just a few counts. The V and J genes are TRBV11-2 and TRBJ1-5; D ambiguous. The CDR3 covers 18 residues. V lost 1 base and J 0 bases, leaving 16 bases between the germline ends. CDR1 and CDR2 (germline): SGHAT, FQNNGV. CDR3 sequence reads: CASSLGVGIGDSNQPQHF. The CDR3 bases are TGTGCCAGCAGCTTAGGTGTGGGGATTGGGGATAGCAATCAGCCCCAGCATTTT.

This chain links TRBV29-1 with TRBJ2-1; D is undetermined. The germline gives CDR1 SQVTM, CDR2 ANQGSEA. This CDR3 comprises 13 residues. V lost 4 bases and J 7 bases, leaving 14 bases between the germline ends. Here the CDR3 reads CSVVGHLQNEQFF. In nucleotides, the CDR3 is TGCAGCGTTGTTGGGCATCTGCAAAATGAGCAGTTCTTC.

The rearrangement links TRBV7-2 to TRBJ1-1; D is unclear. Germline values: CDR1 SGHTA, CDR2 FQGNSA. This CDR3 has 13 amino acids. V shed 5 bases and J shed 3 bases, with 10 bases lying between them. The CDR3 here is CASSKNRDTEAFF. CDR3 in DNA: TGTGCCAGCAGCAAGAACCGGGACACTGAAGCTTTCTTT.

The V and J genes are TRBV2 and TRBJ1-5, with 9 nucleotides matching TRBD1. The CDR3 consists of 16 residues. V lost 8 bases to trimming and J lost 4 bases; unmatched junction nucleotides: 12. CDR1 and CDR2 from the germline V gene are SNHLY and FYNNEI. This CDR3 reads CASQPGQGMVNQPQHF. The CDR3 DNA reads as TGTGCCAGCCAGCCCGGACAGGGGATGGTAAATCAGCCCCAGCATTTT.

This chain connects TRBV4-1 to TRBJ1-5, with 10 bases lining up with TRBD1. The junction had 4 bases not matched to a gene; V was cut back by 7 bases and J by 1 base. Germline CDR1 MGHRA, CDR2 YSYEKL. CDR3 length: 15 residues. The CDR3 bases are TGCGCCAGCAACCCGGGACAGGGGAGCAATCAGCCCCAGCATTTT. This translates into CASNPGQGSNQPQHF.

This clonotype was recorded many times. V gene TRBV20-1 combines with J gene TRBJ1-2, with D maybe TRBD1 (5 bases). CDR1 is DFQATT and CDR2 is SNEGSKA in the germline V gene (reference sequence). Deletions cut 3 bases from V and 4 bases from J, with 18 bases between. The CDR3 runs to 15 residues. The CDR3 DNA is TGCAGTGCTAGCGAATTGAGGGGCCAGGGCTATGGCTACACCTTC. This codes for CSASELRGQGYGYTF.

The chain combines TRBV10-3 with TRBJ1-3, with D hard to call. This CDR3 has 13 residues. Germline CDR1 is ENHRY and CDR2 is SYGVKD. Trimming stripped 5 bases from V and 3 bases from J, with 8 bases between. CDR3 sequence: CAISTDGGNTIYF. The CDR3 nucleotides read TGTGCCATCAGTACTGACGGTGGAAACACCATATATTTT.

This clonotype has a handful of counts. The rearrangement uses TRBV5-8 and TRBJ2-7, with TRBD2 identical over 8 bases. This CDR3 is built from 16 residues. The junction had 9 bases not matched to a gene; V was cut back by 2 bases and J by 2 bases. Germline V lookup: CDR1 SGHTS, CDR2 YDEGEE. In DNA, the CDR3 is TGTGCCAGCAGCTTCCCACGGGAGGGACATACCTACGAGCAGTACTTC. This sequence encodes CASSFPREGHTYEQYF. Combining the CDR3 with reference TRBV5-8 and TRBJ2-7 gives the whole variable domain EAGVTQSPTHLIKTRGQQATLRCSPISGHTSVYWYQQALGLGLQFLLWYDEGEERNRGNFPPRFSGRQFPNYSSELNVNALELEDSALYLCASSFPREGHTYEQYFGPGTRLTVT.

This clonotype was counted at least ten times. The chain is built from TRBV10-2 and TRBJ2-5, with 7 bases that match TRBD2. Germline assignment: CDR1 WSHSY and CDR2 SAAADI. CDR3 length: 14 amino acids. V gave up 4 bases and J gave up 4 bases; unmatched junction bases: 6. CDR3 nucleotide sequence: TGCGCCAGCAGTGCGGGGGGAGAAAGAGAGACCCAGTACTTC. Its protein product is CASSAGGERETQYF.

This clonotype was seen repeatedly, ten times or more. This chain uses TRBV9 with TRBJ1-4; maybe TRBD1 (6 bases). V shed 3 bases and J shed 11 bases, with 11 bases lying between them. This CDR3 spans 12 amino acids. Germline loops: CDR1 SGDLS, CDR2 YYNGEE. The CDR3 sequence is CASSGEGEKLFF. CDR3 nucleotide sequence: TGTGCCAGCAGCGGGGAGGGGGAGAAACTGTTTTTT.

The rearrangement uses TRBV7-2 and TRBJ1-5; TRBD1 might be the D (6 bases). Trimming cost V 1 base and J 0 bases, with 10 bases left between them. CDR1 SGHTA and CDR2 FQGNSA come from the germline V gene. The CDR3 totals 16 residues. The CDR3 sequence: CASSLGTEYSNQPQHF. CDR3 nucleotides: TGTGCCAGCAGCTTAGGGACAGAATATAGCAATCAGCCCCAGCATTTT.

The chain's CDR3 is CASSDEGQPFNSPLHF. The CDR3 DNA is TGCGCCAGTTCAGACGAGGGACAGCCGTTTAATTCACCCCTCCACTTT. This chain joins TRBV4-1 and TRBJ1-6; 7 bases match TRBD1. Germline CDR1 reads MGHRA; CDR2 reads YSYEKL. Germline trimming cut 9 bases from V and 6 bases from J; bases unmatched to any gene: 14. The CDR3 consists of 16 residues.

This clonotype was observed many times. The V and J genes are TRBV5-1 and TRBJ1-5; unclear D gene. The germline CDR1 and CDR2 sequences are SGHRS and YFSETQ. The CDR3 spans 14 residues. Trimming left V 4 bases short and J 1 base short, with 9 bases between. This CDR3 is CASSPRTSNQPQHF. CDR3 sequence (DNA): TGCGCCAGCAGCCCCAGGACGAGCAATCAGCCCCAGCATTTT. The variable domain in full, completed from reference TRBV5-1 and TRBJ1-5, reads KAGVTQTPRYLIKTRGQQVTLSCSPISGHRSVSWYQQTPGQGLQFLFEYFSETQRNKGNFPGRFSGRQFSNSRSEMNVSTLELGDSALYLCASSPRTSNQPQHFGDGTRLSIL.